A selection of T cell receptor beta chains follows, all from one sample in a study of blood T cell repertoires in COVID-19. Sequencing used immunoSEQ multiplex PCR; TCRdb keeps in-frame clones, though not all of them. The sample records a few hundred thousand clones, around 87% being singletons. Material for sequencing was peripheral blood. The receptors stem from a woman between 65 and 79 years old with active or convalescent COVID-19. The CDR3 runs from the conserved cysteine through the conserved F or W. D genes are given only for firm matches. The size of a clone is reported for some rows only, either as once, few or many, or as a class for expanded clones.

d_gene: TRBD1
abundance: .
v_gene: TRBV6-5
j_gene: TRBJ1-3
CDR3aa: CASRRDRGDTIYF
CDR3nt: TGTGCCAGCAGACGGGACAGGGGTGACACCATATATTTT

d_gene: .
abundance: .
v_gene: TRBV14
j_gene: TRBJ2-6
CDR3aa: CASSHVPGQGANVLTF
CDR3nt: TGTGCCAGCAGCCACGTACCGGGACAAGGGGCCAACGTCCTGACTTTC

d_gene: TRBD2
abundance: .
v_gene: TRBV10-3
j_gene: TRBJ2-1
CDR3aa: CAISAPSGGRGDEQFF
CDR3nt: TGTGCCATCAGTGCCCCTAGCGGGGGACGGGGCGATGAGCAGTTCTTC

d_gene: TRBD1
abundance: .
v_gene: TRBV5-6
j_gene: TRBJ1-2
CDR3aa: CASSLRSWDRVPYGYTF
CDR3nt: TGTGCCAGCAGCTTGAGATCTTGGGACAGGGTCCCCTATGGCTACACCTTC

d_gene: .
abundance: .
v_gene: TRBV6-6
j_gene: TRBJ2-2
CDR3aa: CASRAPRGGTGELFF
CDR3nt: TGTGCCAGCAGGGCCCCGAGGGGGGGCACCGGGGAGCTGTTTTTT

d_gene: .
abundance: .
v_gene: TRBV27
j_gene: TRBJ1-2
CDR3aa: CASSLGGGQNYGYTF
CDR3nt: TGTGCCAGCAGTTTAGGGGGGGGGCAAAACTATGGCTACACCTTC

d_gene: TRBD1
abundance: .
v_gene: TRBV4-3
j_gene: TRBJ1-1
CDR3aa: CASSQADRRMEKAFF
CDR3nt: TGCGCCAGCAGCCAGGCGGACAGGCGAATGGAGAAAGCTTTCTTT

d_gene: .
abundance: .
v_gene: TRBV9
j_gene: TRBJ1-4
CDR3aa: CASSVGPTDNEKLFF
CDR3nt: TGTGCCAGCAGCGTAGGGCCTACAGATAATGAAAAACTGTTTTTT

d_gene: TRBD1
abundance: once
v_gene: TRBV5-1
j_gene: TRBJ1-2
CDR3aa: CASSPMTGGGTPDGYTF
CDR3nt: TGCGCCAGCAGCCCAATGACAGGGGGCGGCACACCGGATGGCTACACCTTC

d_gene: .
abundance: .
v_gene: TRBV7-9
j_gene: TRBJ2-5
CDR3aa: CASSSPQGWETQYF
CDR3nt: TGTGCCAGCAGCTCACCCCAGGGGTGGGAGACCCAGTACTTC

d_gene: .
abundance: .
v_gene: TRBV21-1
j_gene: TRBJ2-4
CDR3aa: CASSKGEEQEGSNIQYF
CDR3nt: TGTGCCAGCAGCAAGGGGGAGGAACAGGAGGGTTCAAACATTCAGTACTTC

d_gene: .
abundance: .
v_gene: TRBV21-1
j_gene: TRBJ1-2
CDR3aa: CASSIKGPTGTGGYGYGYTF
CDR3nt: TGTGCCAGCAGCATTAAGGGCCCCACCGGGACAGGGGGCTACGGCTATGGCTACACCTTC